This T cell receptor beta chain was profiled in a study of blood T cells in healthy people across ages. The study, taken as a whole, reports: Diversity was estimated from one million T cells, and these estimates were considered underestimates. Both higher diversity and more naive CD4+ cells marked long-lived donors when set against aged donors.

A second about 7 to 11 cycle PCR used barcoded and J-beta primers. No fewer than 3 million CDR3-containing paired-end reads came from each sample. TCRdb ran MiXCR on the 5' RACE reads and lists one entry per CDR3 protein. The sample holds 540,000 or so distinct CDR3 sequences; 25% to 30% are singletons and the top ten take about 18%. Samples each had at least 5.5 micrograms of total RNA extracted. Only a few counts were recorded for this clonotype. Its antigen is unknown. The V end lost 7 bases, the J end lost 2 bases, and 11 bases lay between the germline ends. The CDR3 totals 13 residues. Germline V gene lookup returns CDR1 SGHAT and CDR2 FQDESV (reference sequence).

The J gene is TRBJ1-2, the V gene TRBV11-1; tentative D call: TRBD1 (6 bases). The sequenced material came from blood. The sequence derives from a woman aged 65 to 85 in good health. The CDR3 spells CASTPGTNYGYTF. CDR3 bases: TGTGCCAGCACCCCCGGGACAAACTATGGCTACACCTTC.